A selection of T cell receptor beta chains follows, all from one sample in a study of control samples from healthy donors and cancer patients. Assay used: immunoSEQ multiplex PCR; TCRdb lists only in-frame clones, some missing. The data contain 120,000 or so clones, roughly 87% of them singletons. Sample: blood. These receptors were obtained from a man aged 35 to 55 in good health. Both conserved end residues are part of each CDR3. Fields, in order: clone size, D gene, V gene, J gene, CDR3 protein, CDR3 DNA. D genes are given only for firm matches. Not all rows give a size; the values are once, few, many and, for expanded clones, a class.

>NA|NA|TRBV7-9|TRBJ1-1
CASSLAGGENTEAFF
TGTGCCAGCAGCTTAGCGGGGGGCGAGAACACTGAAGCTTTCTTT
>NA|NA|TRBV10-2|TRBJ2-5
CASSALNSETQYF
TGCGCCAGCAGTGCCCTGAATTCGGAGACCCAGTACTTC
>NA|NA|TRBV18|TRBJ1-3
CASSPGGNTIYF
TGTGCCAGCTCACCGGGAGGTAACACCATATATTTT
>NA|NA|TRBV5-5|TRBJ1-2
CASSPTGYGYTF
TGTGCCAGCAGCCCCACGGGTTACGGCTACACCTTC
>NA|NA|TRBV2|TRBJ2-3
CASSQQGSGTDTQYF
TGTGCCAGCAGTCAACAGGGCTCGGGCACAGATACGCAGTATTTT
>NA|NA|TRBV5-1|TRBJ2-1
CASSLRGADNEQFF
TGCGCCAGCAGCTTGAGGGGGGCGGACAATGAGCAGTTCTTC
>NA|TRBD1|TRBV6-4|TRBJ2-3
CASSATGGEGDTQYF
TGTGCCAGCAGTGCGACAGGGGGCGAGGGGGATACGCAGTATTTT
>NA|NA|TRBV6-4|TRBJ1-2
CASSDSAWGVVYGYTF
TGTGCCAGCAGTGACTCAGCTTGGGGCGTCGTGTATGGCTACACCTTC
>few|TRBD1|TRBV5-1|TRBJ2-2
CASSPSRDRGRIGELFF
TGCGCCAGCAGCCCATCCCGGGACAGGGGGCGCATCGGGGAGCTGTTTTTT
>NA|TRBD2|TRBV4-1|TRBJ2-2
CASSGRGVSNTGELFF
TGCGCCAGCAGCGGGCGGGGGGTTTCGAACACCGGGGAGCTGTTTTTT
>NA|TRBD2|TRBV5-1|TRBJ2-1
CASSAQRGWDEQFF
TGCGCCAGCAGCGCTCAGCGGGGGTGGGATGAGCAGTTCTTC
>NA|NA|TRBV19|TRBJ1-5
CASADSANQPQHF
TGTGCCAGCGCGGACAGCGCCAATCAGCCCCAGCATTTT
>NA|NA|TRBV12-5|TRBJ2-1
CASGLAGDGEQFF
TGTGCTAGTGGTTTGGCCGGGGACGGTGAGCAGTTCTTC
>NA|TRBD1|TRBV29-1|TRBJ1-1
CSALWTGGGGGDTEAFF
TGCAGCGCCTTATGGACAGGGGGCGGGGGAGGAGACACTGAAGCTTTCTTT
>NA|NA|TRBV6-5|TRBJ1-2
CASSYSFGGYGYTF
TGTGCCAGCAGTTACTCCTTTGGAGGCTATGGCTACACCTTC
>NA|NA|TRBV6-5|TRBJ2-7
CASSAEPQGIYEQYF
TGTGCCAGCAGCGCCGAGCCTCAGGGAATCTACGAGCAGTACTTC
>NA|NA|TRBV5-6|TRBJ1-1
CASSLRGSDTEAFF
TGTGCCAGCAGTCTGAGGGGTTCGGACACTGAAGCTTTCTTT
>once|NA|TRBV15|TRBJ2-7
CATSQEGYEQYF
TGTGCCACCTCACAGGAGGGCTACGAGCAGTACTTC
>NA|NA|TRBV29-1|TRBJ2-7
CSVLGPVYEQYF
TGCAGCGTCCTCGGCCCCGTCTACGAGCAGTACTTC
>NA|NA|TRBV6-5|TRBJ1-4
CASSYGFEKLFF
TGTGCCAGCAGTTACGGGTTTGAAAAACTGTTTTTT
>NA|TRBD1|TRBV11-3|TRBJ2-7
CASSHGTGRAYEQYF
TGTGCCAGCAGCCACGGGACAGGGAGGGCCTACGAGCAGTACTTC
>NA|NA|TRBV7-9|TRBJ2-2
CASSRPGGPTGELFF
TGTGCCAGCAGTCGTCCCGGGGGACCCACCGGGGAGCTGTTTTTT
>NA|NA|TRBV15|TRBJ1-6
CATSALERSPLHF
TGTGCCACCAGCGCCCTAGAGAGGTCACCCCTCCACTTT
>NA|NA|TRBV5-3|TRBJ2-1
CARSWVVLGARTYNEQFF
TGTGCCAGAAGCTGGGTGGTTCTAGGGGCGCGCACCTACAATGAGCAGTTCTTC
>NA|NA|TRBV12-3/TRBV12-4|TRBJ1-2
CASSLGTYGYTF
TGTGCCAGCAGTTTGGGGACCTATGGCTACACCTTC
>NA|TRBD2|TRBV6-2/TRBV6-3|TRBJ2-7
CASSYRVAGSYEQYF
TGTGCCAGCAGTTACAGAGTAGCGGGGAGCTACGAGCAGTACTTC
>NA|NA|TRBV11-3|TRBJ2-7
CASSLGKMGSYEQYF
TGTGCCAGCAGCTTGGGGAAAATGGGGTCCTACGAGCAGTACTTC
>once|NA|TRBV10-3|TRBJ2-7
CAISEGVYEQYF
TGTGCCATCAGTGAAGGCGTCTACGAGCAGTACTTC
>once|NA|TRBV7-9|TRBJ1-3
CASSLALGIGNTIYF
TGTGCCAGCAGCTTAGCCCTAGGGATCGGAAACACCATATATTTT
>once|NA|TRBV11-2|TRBJ2-2
CASSLGPSDTGELFF
TGTGCCAGCAGCTTAGGGCCATCGGACACCGGGGAGCTGTTTTTT
>once|NA|TRBV7-8|TRBJ2-3
CASSLSVPETDTQYF
TGTGCCAGCAGCTTATCTGTCCCAGAGACAGATACGCAGTATTTT
>NA|TRBD2|TRBV19|TRBJ2-5
CASSISAGGPQETQYF
TGTGCCAGTAGTATCTCGGCGGGGGGGCCACAAGAGACCCAGTACTTC
>NA|TRBD2|TRBV19|TRBJ2-2
CASSRGGNTGELFF
TGTGCCAGTAGTCGGGGGGGGAACACCGGGGAGCTGTTTTTT
>NA|TRBD2|TRBV15|TRBJ2-5
CATSPGLAGGPLETQYF
TGTGCCACCAGCCCGGGACTAGCGGGGGGGCCCCTGGAGACCCAGTACTTC
>few|NA|TRBV6-5|TRBJ1-5
CASKKEGPVGQPQHF
TGTGCCAGCAAGAAAGAAGGACCGGTCGGGCAGCCCCAGCATTTT
>NA|NA|TRBV24-1|TRBJ1-1
CATSSAKGGNTEAFF
TGTGCCACCAGTAGTGCGAAGGGGGGGAACACTGAAGCTTTCTTT
>NA|NA|TRBV6-2/TRBV6-3|TRBJ2-4
CASTPSRGENIQYF
TGTGCTAGCACCCCCTCGCGGGGTGAAAACATTCAGTACTTC
>NA|NA|TRBV30|TRBJ1-2
CAWTPGGSGGYTF
TGTGCCTGGACCCCGGGAGGGTCCGGCGGCTACACCTTC
>NA|NA|TRBV11-3|TRBJ2-1
CASSLKSYNEQFF
TGTGCCAGCAGCTTAAAATCCTACAATGAGCAGTTCTTC
>NA|NA|TRBV11-2|TRBJ2-5
CASSLGALEETQYF
TGTGCCAGCAGCTTGGGGGCCCTCGAGGAGACCCAGTACTTC